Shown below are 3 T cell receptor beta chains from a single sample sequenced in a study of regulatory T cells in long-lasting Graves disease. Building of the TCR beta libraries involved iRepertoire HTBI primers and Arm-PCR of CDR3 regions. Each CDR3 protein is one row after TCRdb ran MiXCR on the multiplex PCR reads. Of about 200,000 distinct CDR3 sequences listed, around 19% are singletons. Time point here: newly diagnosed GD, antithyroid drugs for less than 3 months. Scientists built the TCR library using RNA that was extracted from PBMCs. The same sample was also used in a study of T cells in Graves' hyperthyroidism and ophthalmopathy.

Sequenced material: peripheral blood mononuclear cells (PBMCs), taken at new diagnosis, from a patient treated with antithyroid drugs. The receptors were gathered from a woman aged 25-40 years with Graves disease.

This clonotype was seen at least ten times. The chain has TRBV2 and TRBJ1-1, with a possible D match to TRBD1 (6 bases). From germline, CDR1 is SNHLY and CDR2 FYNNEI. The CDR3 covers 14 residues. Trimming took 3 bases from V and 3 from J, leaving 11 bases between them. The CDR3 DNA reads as TGTGCCAGCAGTGAGGGGGGCGTAGACACTGAAGCTTTCTTT. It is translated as CASSEGGVDTEAFF.

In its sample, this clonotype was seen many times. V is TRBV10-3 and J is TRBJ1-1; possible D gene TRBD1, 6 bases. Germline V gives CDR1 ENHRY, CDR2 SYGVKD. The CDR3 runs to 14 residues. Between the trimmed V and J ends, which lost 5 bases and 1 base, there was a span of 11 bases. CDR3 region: CAISLGGPNTEAFF. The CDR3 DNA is TGTGCCATCAGTCTCGGGGGGCCGAACACTGAAGCTTTCTTT.

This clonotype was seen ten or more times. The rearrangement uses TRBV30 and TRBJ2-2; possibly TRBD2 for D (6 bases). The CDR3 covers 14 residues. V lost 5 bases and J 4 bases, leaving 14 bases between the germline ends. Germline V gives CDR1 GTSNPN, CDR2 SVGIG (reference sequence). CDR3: CAWLGRGGTGELFF. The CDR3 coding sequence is TGTGCCTGGTTAGGGCGGGGCGGCACCGGGGAGCTGTTTTTT.